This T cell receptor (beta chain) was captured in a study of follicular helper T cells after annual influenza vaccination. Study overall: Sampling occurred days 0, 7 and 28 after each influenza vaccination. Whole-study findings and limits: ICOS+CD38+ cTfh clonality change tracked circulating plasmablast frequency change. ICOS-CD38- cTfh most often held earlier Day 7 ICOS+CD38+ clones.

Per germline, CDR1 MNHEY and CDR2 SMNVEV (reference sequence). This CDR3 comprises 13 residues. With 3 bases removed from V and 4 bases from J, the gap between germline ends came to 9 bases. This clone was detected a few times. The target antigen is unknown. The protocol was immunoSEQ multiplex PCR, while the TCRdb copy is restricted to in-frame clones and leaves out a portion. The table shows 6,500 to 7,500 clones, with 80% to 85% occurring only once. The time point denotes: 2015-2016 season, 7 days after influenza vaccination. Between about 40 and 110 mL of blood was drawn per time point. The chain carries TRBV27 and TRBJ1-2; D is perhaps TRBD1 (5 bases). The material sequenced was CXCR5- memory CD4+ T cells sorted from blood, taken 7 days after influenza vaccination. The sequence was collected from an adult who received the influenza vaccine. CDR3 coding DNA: TGTGCCAGCAGTTTTGACAGATCCTATGGCTACACCTTC. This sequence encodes CASSFDRSYGYTF.